These 7 T cell receptor beta chains were sequenced from one sample in a study of blood T cell repertoires in COVID-19 (dated by TCRdb to about 2020). The library was produced with the immunoSEQ multiplex PCR assay. The source is immuneACCESS, and TCRdb retained only in-frame sequences with V and J called. Part of the clones is not carried over; for the studies checked, unresolved V genes explain less than half of this, and the remainder is unexplained. The sample contains 100,000 to 150,000 clones, roughly four fifths of them found a single time. Approximately 16% of the sample is taken by the ten largest. The material sequenced was peripheral blood. Source of these receptors: a woman aged 45 to 65 with acute or convalescent COVID-19.

The sample holds one count of this clone. The V call is TRBV23-1, the J call TRBJ1-1; no definite D call. TRBV23-1 counts as an open reading frame of uncertain function. The CDR3 has 15 amino acids. V lost 3 bases to trimming and J lost 8 bases, with 19 bases between them. CDR3 loop: CASSHHLEGEEEAFF. Here the CDR3 DNA reads TGCGCCAGCAGTCACCATCTCGAGGGCGAGGAGGAAGCTTTCTTT.

This clone has a single count. The chain uses TRBV7-8 and TRBJ1-1; TRBD1 matches at 7 bases. After removal of 0 bases from V and 2 bases from J, the junction contained 6 bases not matched to a gene. The CDR3 runs to 16 residues. Germline values: CDR1 SGHVS, CDR2 FQNEAQ. CDR3 in DNA: TGTGCCAGCAGCTTAGCGGCCCAGGGGGGTAACACTGAAGCTTTCTTT. Translating gives CASSLAAQGGNTEAFF. The full variable domain, its missing parts supplied by reference TRBV7-8 and TRBJ1-1, is GAGVSQSPRYKVAKRGQDVALRCDPISGHVSLFWYQQALGQGPEFLTYFQNEAQLDKSGLPSDRFFAERPEGSVSTLKIQRTQQEDSAVYLCASSLAAQGGNTEAFFGQGTRLTVV.

This clone was seen a single time. The chain employs TRBV5-1 and TRBJ2-2, with a possible D match to TRBD1 (7 bases). The germline V gene encodes CDR1 SGHRS and CDR2 YFSETQ. Trimming pared 0 bases from V and 5 bases from J, leaving 11 bases between. The CDR3 has 15 amino acids. CDR3 coding DNA: TGCGCCAGCAGCTTGGGACAGGGAGGTACCGGGGAGCTGTTTTTT. Protein sequence: CASSLGQGGTGELFF.

The V and J genes are TRBV19 and TRBJ1-5, with no clear D. CDR1 and CDR2 (germline): LNHDA, SQIVND (reference sequence). The CDR3 has 14 amino acids. The V and J ends lost 10 bases and 7 bases respectively, with 20 bases between them. CDR3 protein: CATTRLRGEQPQHF. DNA of the CDR3: TGTGCCACTACGAGGCTCCGGGGTGAACAGCCCCAGCATTTT.

The sample holds one count of this clone. This sequence joins TRBV5-6 and TRBJ2-4; no clear D. Germline assignment: CDR1 SGHDT and CDR2 YYEEEE. Trimming cost V 0 bases and J 2 bases, with 6 bases left between them. This CDR3 region has 14 residues. This CDR3 reads CASSLGVTKNIQYF. The CDR3, as DNA: TGTGCCAGCAGCTTGGGTGTAACCAAAAACATTCAGTACTTC.

The V gene is TRBV21-1, the J gene TRBJ1-4; TRBD1 is the table's D call, not checked against the DNA. TRBV21-1 is designated a pseudogene. The CDR3 sequence is 14 residues long. The CDR3 protein is CASSKGTGPTRLFF. For the CDR3, the DNA is TGTGCCAGCAGCAAAGGGACAGGACCAACGCGACTGTTTTTT.

This clone has only a few counts. The chain has TRBV7-7 and TRBJ2-1; possibly TRBD2 for D (5 bases). The V and J ends lost 6 bases and 2 bases respectively, with 14 bases between them. Germline V CDR1 and CDR2: SSHAT, FNYEAQ (reference sequence). The CDR3 runs to 15 residues. CDR3 sequence (DNA): TGTGCCAGCAGTAGATCGGCCGGGACCTACAATGAGCAGTTCTTC. Protein: CASSRSAGTYNEQFF.